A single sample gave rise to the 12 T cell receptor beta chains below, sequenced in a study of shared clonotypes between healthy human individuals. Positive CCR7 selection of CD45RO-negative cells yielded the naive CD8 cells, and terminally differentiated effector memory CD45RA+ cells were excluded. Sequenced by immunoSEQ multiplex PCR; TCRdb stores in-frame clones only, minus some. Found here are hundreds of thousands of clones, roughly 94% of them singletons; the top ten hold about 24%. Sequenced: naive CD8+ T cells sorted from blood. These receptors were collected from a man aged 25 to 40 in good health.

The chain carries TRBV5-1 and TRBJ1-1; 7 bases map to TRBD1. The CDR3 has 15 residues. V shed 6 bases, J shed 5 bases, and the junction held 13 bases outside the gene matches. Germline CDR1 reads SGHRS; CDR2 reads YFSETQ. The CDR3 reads CASNEGQGGLTEAFF. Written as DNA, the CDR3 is TGCGCCAGCAATGAGGGTCAGGGGGGCCTTACTGAAGCTTTCTTT.

CDR3 residues: CASSLLGNPTDTQYF. In DNA form, the CDR3 reads TGCGCCAGCAGCTTGTTAGGAAACCCCACAGATACGCAGTATTTT. The chain uses TRBV5-1 and TRBJ2-3; D remains ambiguous. In germline, CDR1 is SGHRS, CDR2 YFSETQ. The CDR3 has 15 amino acids. Trimming took off 1 base at V and 2 bases at J, with 11 bases between the two ends.

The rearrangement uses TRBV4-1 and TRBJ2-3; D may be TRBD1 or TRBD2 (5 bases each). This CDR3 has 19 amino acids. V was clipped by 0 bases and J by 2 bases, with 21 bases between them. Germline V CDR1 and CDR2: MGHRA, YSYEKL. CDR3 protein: CASSQEFETGTGPTDTQYF. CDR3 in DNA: TGCGCCAGCAGCCAAGAGTTTGAGACTGGGACGGGACCCACAGATACGCAGTATTTT.

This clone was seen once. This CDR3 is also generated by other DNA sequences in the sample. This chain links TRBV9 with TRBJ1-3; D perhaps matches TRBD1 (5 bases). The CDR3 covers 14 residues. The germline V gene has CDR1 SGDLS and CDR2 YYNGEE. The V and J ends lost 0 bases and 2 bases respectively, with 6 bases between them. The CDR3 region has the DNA TGTGCCAGCAGCGTAGCAGGGACTGGAAACACCATATATTTT. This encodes CASSVAGTGNTIYF.

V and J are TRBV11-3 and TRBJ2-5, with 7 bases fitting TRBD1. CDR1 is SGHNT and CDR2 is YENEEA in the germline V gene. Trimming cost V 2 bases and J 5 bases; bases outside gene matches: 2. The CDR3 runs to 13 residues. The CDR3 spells CASSLRGGETQYF. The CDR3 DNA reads TGTGCCAGCAGCTTAAGAGGGGGCGAGACCCAGTACTTC. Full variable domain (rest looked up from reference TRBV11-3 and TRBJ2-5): EAGVVQSPRYKIIEKKQPVAFWCNPISGHNTLYWYLQNLGQGPELLIRYENEEAVDDSQLPKDRFSAERLKGVDSTLKIQPAELGDSAVYLCASSLRGGETQYFGPGTRLLVL.

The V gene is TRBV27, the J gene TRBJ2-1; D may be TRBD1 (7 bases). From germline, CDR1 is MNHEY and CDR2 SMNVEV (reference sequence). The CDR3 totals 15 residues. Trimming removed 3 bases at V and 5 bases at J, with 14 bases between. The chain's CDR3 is CASSFSRRGDNEQFF. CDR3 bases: TGTGCCAGCAGTTTTTCGCGCAGGGGGGACAATGAGCAGTTCTTC.

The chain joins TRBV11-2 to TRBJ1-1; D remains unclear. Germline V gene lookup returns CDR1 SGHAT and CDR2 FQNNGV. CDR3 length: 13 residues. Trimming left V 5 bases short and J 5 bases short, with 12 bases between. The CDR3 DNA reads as TGTGCCAGCAGCATCGGGGTAGGGACTGAAGCTTTCTTT. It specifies CASSIGVGTEAFF.

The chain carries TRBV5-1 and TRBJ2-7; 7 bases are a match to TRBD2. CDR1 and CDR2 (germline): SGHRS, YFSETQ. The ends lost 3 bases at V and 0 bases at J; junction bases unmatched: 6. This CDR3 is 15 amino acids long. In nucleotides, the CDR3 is TGCGCCAGCAGCTCCGCGGGGGTAGACTCCTACGAGCAGTACTTC. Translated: CASSSAGVDSYEQYF.

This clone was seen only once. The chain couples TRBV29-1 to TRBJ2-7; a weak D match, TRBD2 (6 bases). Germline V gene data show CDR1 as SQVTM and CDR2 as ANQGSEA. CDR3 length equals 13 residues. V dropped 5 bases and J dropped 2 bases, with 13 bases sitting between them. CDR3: CSVRDSKTYEQYF. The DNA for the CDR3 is TGCAGCGTTCGGGACTCCAAAACCTACGAGCAGTACTTC.

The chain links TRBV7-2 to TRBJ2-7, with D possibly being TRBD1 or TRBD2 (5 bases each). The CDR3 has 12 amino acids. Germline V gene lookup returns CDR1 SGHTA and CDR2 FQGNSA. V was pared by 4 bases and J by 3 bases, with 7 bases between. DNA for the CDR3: TGTGCCAGCAGCTCGGGGCGCTACGAGCAGTACTTC. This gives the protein CASSSGRYEQYF.

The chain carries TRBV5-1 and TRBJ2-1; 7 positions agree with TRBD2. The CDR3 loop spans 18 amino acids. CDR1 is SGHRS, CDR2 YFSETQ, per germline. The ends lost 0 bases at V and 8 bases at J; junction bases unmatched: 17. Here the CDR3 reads CASSLAPGLGSRGDEQFF. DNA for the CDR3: TGCGCCAGCAGCTTGGCCCCGGGGTTGGGTAGCCGGGGGGATGAGCAGTTCTTC.

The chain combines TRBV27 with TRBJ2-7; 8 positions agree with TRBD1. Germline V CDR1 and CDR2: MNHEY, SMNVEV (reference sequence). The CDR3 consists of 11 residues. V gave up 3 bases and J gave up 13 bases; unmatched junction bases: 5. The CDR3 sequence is CASSFGDRYYF. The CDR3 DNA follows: TGTGCCAGCAGTTTTGGGGACAGGTACTACTTC.